This is a list of T cell receptor beta chains from one sample in a study of blood T cell repertoires in COVID-19. Sequencing was performed with immunoSEQ multiplex PCR; in TCRdb, only in-frame clones are kept and a portion is missing. This sample carries about 210,000 clones, just under 85% of them seen once, and the ten largest clones take approximately 8%. Sample: peripheral blood. These receptors were obtained from a woman aged 50 to 65 with active or convalescent COVID-19. CDR3s include the opening cysteine and the closing phenylalanine or tryptophan. The order of the fields is D gene, J gene, CDR3 length, clone size, V gene, CDR3 protein, CDR3 DNA. A D gene is named only where the DNA matches it firmly. Clone size is shown for a subset of rows, as once, few, many or a class of expanded clone.

D: TRBD2; J: TRBJ2-2; length: 17; size: NA; V: TRBV4-2; CDR3: CASSQDLAGGNTGELFF; DNA: TGTGCCAGCAGCCAGGACCTAGCGGGAGGGAACACCGGGGAGCTGTTTTTT
D: NA; J: TRBJ1-2; length: 14; size: NA; V: TRBV19; CDR3: CASSITGGNYGYTF; DNA: TGTGCCAGTAGTATAACCGGAGGGAACTATGGCTACACCTTC
D: NA; J: TRBJ1-1; length: 14; size: NA; V: TRBV21-1; CDR3: CASTTSIGDTEAFF; DNA: TGTGCCAGCACCACTAGCATAGGGGACACTGAAGCTTTCTTT
D: NA; J: TRBJ2-3; length: 14; size: NA; V: TRBV10-3; CDR3: CAISEGFAADTQYF; DNA: TGTGCCATCAGTGAGGGGTTCGCGGCAGATACGCAGTATTTT
D: NA; J: TRBJ1-3; length: 17; size: NA; V: TRBV20-1; CDR3: CSASQGSDGGPGNTIYF; DNA: TGCAGTGCTAGTCAAGGCTCGGACGGAGGCCCTGGAAACACCATATATTTT
D: NA; J: TRBJ2-7; length: 13; size: NA; V: TRBV7-2; CDR3: CASSLDGSYEQYF; DNA: TGTGCCAGCAGCTTAGATGGGAGCTACGAGCAGTACTTC
D: TRBD1; J: TRBJ2-5; length: 14; size: NA; V: TRBV6-1; CDR3: CASSEGQGVVTQYF; DNA: TGTGCCAGCAGTGAGGGACAGGGAGTTGTGACCCAGTACTTC
D: TRBD1; J: TRBJ1-3; length: 16; size: NA; V: TRBV5-1; CDR3: CASSLGDSNSGNTIYF; DNA: TGCGCCAGCAGCTTGGGGGACAGCAACTCTGGAAACACCATATATTTT
D: NA; J: TRBJ1-2; length: 16; size: NA; V: TRBV7-3; CDR3: CASSLESRVYNYGYTF; DNA: TGTGCCAGCAGCTTAGAATCCAGGGTCTATAACTATGGCTACACCTTC
D: NA; J: TRBJ1-5; length: 14; size: once; V: TRBV6-5; CDR3: CASSYRRGEQPQHF; DNA: TGTGCCAGCAGTTACCGCAGGGGCGAGCAGCCCCAGCATTTT